A selection of T cell receptor beta chains follows, all from one sample in a study of tumor-infiltrating lymphocytes in localized non-small cell lung cancer. Assay used: immunoSEQ multiplex PCR; TCRdb lists only in-frame clones, some missing. Among approximately 4,900 clones listed, 66% were seen once. The specimen sequenced was lung tumor tissue. The receptors derive from a human donor with non-small cell lung cancer. Both conserved end residues are part of each CDR3. The D gene is left open where the match is weak. Only part of the rows carry a size: once, few, many, or a class if the clone is expanded.

clone_size: .
d_call: TRBD2
j_call: TRBJ2-1
v_call: TRBV5-1
cdr3_aa: CASSPPGLAGEFEQFF
cdr3_nt: TGCGCCAGCAGCCCGCCGGGACTAGCGGGAGAATTTGAGCAGTTCTTC

clone_size: .
d_call: .
j_call: TRBJ2-2
v_call: TRBV19
cdr3_aa: CASSINSVTGELFF
cdr3_nt: TGTGCCAGTAGTATTAACAGCGTCACCGGGGAGCTGTTTTTT

clone_size: .
d_call: .
j_call: TRBJ2-1
v_call: TRBV4-3
cdr3_aa: CASSQVPRDYNEQFF
cdr3_nt: TGCGCCAGCAGCCAAGTACCCAGGGACTACAATGAGCAGTTCTTC

clone_size: .
d_call: .
j_call: TRBJ1-1
v_call: TRBV16
cdr3_aa: CASSYHREAFF
cdr3_nt: TGTGCCAGCAGCTACCACAGGGAAGCTTTCTTT

clone_size: few
d_call: .
j_call: TRBJ1-1
v_call: TRBV6-1
cdr3_aa: CASSDALNTEAFF
cdr3_nt: TGTGCCAGCAGTGATGCCCTTAACACTGAAGCTTTCTTT

clone_size: .
d_call: .
j_call: TRBJ2-7
v_call: TRBV5-5
cdr3_aa: CASSLSPYEQYF
cdr3_nt: TGTGCCAGCAGCTTAAGCCCCTACGAGCAGTACTTC

clone_size: .
d_call: .
j_call: TRBJ2-3
v_call: TRBV7-8
cdr3_aa: CASRNREFTDTQYF
cdr3_nt: TGTGCCAGCAGGAATCGGGAGTTCACAGATACGCAGTATTTT

clone_size: .
d_call: TRBD1
j_call: TRBJ1-5
v_call: TRBV6-6
cdr3_aa: CASSYGQGANQPQHF
cdr3_nt: TGTGCCAGCAGTTACGGACAGGGGGCTAATCAGCCCCAGCATTTT

clone_size: once
d_call: .
j_call: TRBJ1-2
v_call: TRBV6-6
cdr3_aa: CASSLRAGWDGYTF
cdr3_nt: TGTGCCAGCAGCCTTAGGGCAGGGTGGGATGGCTACACCTTC

clone_size: .
d_call: .
j_call: TRBJ2-3
v_call: TRBV5-8
cdr3_aa: CASSLIGGGSDTQYF
cdr3_nt: TGTGCCAGCAGCTTGATAGGAGGAGGATCAGATACGCAGTATTTT

clone_size: .
d_call: TRBD1
j_call: TRBJ1-1
v_call: TRBV6-4
cdr3_aa: CASSAVPGQGAAFF
cdr3_nt: TGTGCCAGCAGTGCCGTCCCGGGACAGGGGGCAGCTTTCTTT

clone_size: .
d_call: TRBD2
j_call: TRBJ2-3
v_call: TRBV19
cdr3_aa: CASSMKLAGSTDTQYF
cdr3_nt: TGTGCCAGTAGTATGAAACTAGCGGGAAGCACAGATACGCAGTATTTT

clone_size: .
d_call: TRBD2
j_call: TRBJ2-2
v_call: TRBV4-2
cdr3_aa: CASSQDWGLAGGHGELFF
cdr3_nt: TGTGCCAGCAGCCAAGATTGGGGGCTAGCGGGGGGGCATGGGGAGCTGTTTTTT

clone_size: .
d_call: TRBD1
j_call: TRBJ1-2
v_call: TRBV2
cdr3_aa: CASSRDRGNGYTF
cdr3_nt: TGTGCCAGCAGTCGGGACAGGGGAAACGGCTACACCTTC

clone_size: .
d_call: .
j_call: TRBJ1-1
v_call: TRBV7-3
cdr3_aa: CASSQGRNTEAFF
cdr3_nt: TGTGCCAGCAGCCAAGGACGGAACACTGAAGCTTTCTTT

clone_size: .
d_call: .
j_call: TRBJ1-3
v_call: TRBV5-1
cdr3_aa: CASSLADGGNTIYF
cdr3_nt: TGCGCCAGCAGCTTGGCCGACGGGGGAAACACCATATATTTT

clone_size: once
d_call: TRBD2
j_call: TRBJ2-1
v_call: TRBV5-6
cdr3_aa: CASSLPAGGLEQFF
cdr3_nt: TGTGCCAGCAGCCTGCCAGCGGGGGGGCTTGAGCAGTTCTTC

clone_size: .
d_call: TRBD1
j_call: TRBJ1-3
v_call: TRBV7-2
cdr3_aa: CASSNRTGSTIYF
cdr3_nt: TGTGCCAGCAGCAATAGGACAGGGAGTACCATATATTTT

clone_size: .
d_call: TRBD2
j_call: TRBJ2-3
v_call: TRBV6-1
cdr3_aa: CASSGTSGGDGADTQYF
cdr3_nt: TGTGCCAGCAGTGGGACTAGCGGGGGGGACGGAGCAGATACGCAGTATTTT

clone_size: .
d_call: .
j_call: TRBJ1-2
v_call: TRBV7-2
cdr3_aa: CASSLMGVYGYTF
cdr3_nt: TGTGCCAGCAGCTTAATGGGGGTCTATGGCTACACCTTC

clone_size: .
d_call: TRBD1
j_call: TRBJ1-2
v_call: TRBV19
cdr3_aa: CASSSGRGVYGYTF
cdr3_nt: TGTGCCAGTAGTAGCGGCAGGGGGGTCTATGGCTACACCTTC

clone_size: few
d_call: .
j_call: TRBJ2-7
v_call: TRBV27
cdr3_aa: CASFPAGATYEQYF
cdr3_nt: TGTGCCAGCTTTCCGGCAGGGGCTACCTACGAGCAGTACTTC

clone_size: .
d_call: .
j_call: TRBJ1-1
v_call: TRBV19
cdr3_aa: CASSLDSTWVAFF
cdr3_nt: TGTGCCAGTAGTCTCGACAGTACGTGGGTAGCTTTCTTT

clone_size: .
d_call: .
j_call: TRBJ1-5
v_call: TRBV30
cdr3_aa: CAWSAKNQPQHF
cdr3_nt: TGTGCCTGGAGCGCAAAAAATCAGCCCCAGCATTTT

clone_size: .
d_call: TRBD1
j_call: TRBJ1-2
v_call: TRBV19
cdr3_aa: CASSPGPGTGFYGYTF
cdr3_nt: TGTGCCAGTAGTCCGGGTCCCGGGACAGGCTTCTATGGCTACACCTTC

clone_size: .
d_call: .
j_call: TRBJ1-3
v_call: TRBV5-4
cdr3_aa: CASSTGTPSGNTIYF
cdr3_nt: TGTGCCAGCAGCACCGGGACACCCTCTGGAAACACCATATATTTT